The 17 T cell receptor beta chains below come from one sample, sequenced in a study of OX40 agonist ivuxolimab in advanced cancers. Assay used: immunoSEQ multiplex PCR; TCRdb lists only in-frame clones, some missing. The table lists tens of thousands of clones, 80% to 90% of them singletons. The sample in question was CD4+ or CD8+ T cells sorted from blood, obtained in a trial of the OX40 agonist ivuxolimab. The source is an adult with an advanced solid tumor such as melanoma, head and neck, liver or kidney cancer.

The V and J genes are TRBV7-9 and TRBJ2-3; D gene uncertain. V was trimmed by 3 bases and J by 9 bases, leaving 13 bases between them. The germline V gene encodes CDR1 SEHNR and CDR2 FQNEAQ (reference sequence). CDR3 size: 13 residues. CDR3 nucleotide sequence: TGTGCCAGCAGCTTTCCGGTCGCCTTCACGCAGTATTTT. Amino acids: CASSFPVAFTQYF.

In this sample, this clone turned up a few times. Written as DNA, the CDR3 is TGCGCCGCCAAGGGAGTTAATGAAAAACTGTTTTTT. Protein sequence: CAAKGVNEKLFF. V and J are TRBV10-2 and TRBJ1-4; unclear D gene. Per germline, CDR1 WSHSY and CDR2 SAAADI. Trimming removed 11 bases at V and 4 bases at J, with 11 bases between. The CDR3 contains 12 residues.

Regarding this clone: Within the sample, other DNA sequences also encode this same CDR3. The genes are TRBV2 and TRBJ1-1; no clear D gene. This CDR3 has 13 amino acids. With 1 base removed from V and 0 bases from J, the gap between germline ends came to 3 bases. Germline CDR1 reads SNHLY; CDR2 reads FYNNEI. CDR3 in DNA: TGTGCCAGCAGTGAAGGTGTGAACACTGAAGCTTTCTTT. The encoded protein is CASSEGVNTEAFF.

Only one count was recorded for this clone. CDR3 amino acids: CASSRSMPGTTSSYEQYF. The CDR3 DNA follows: TGTGCCAGCAGTAGAAGTATGCCTGGGACCACGAGCTCCTACGAGCAGTACTTC. The chain links TRBV27 to TRBJ2-7, with D perhaps given as TRBD1 or TRBD2 (5 bases each). The CDR3 length is 18 residues. Deletions cut 5 bases from V and 0 bases from J, with 23 bases between. Germline-derived CDR1 and CDR2 are MNHEY and SMNVEV (reference sequence).

The rearrangement uses TRBV30 and TRBJ2-7; maybe TRBD1 (6 bases). CDR1 GTSNPN and CDR2 SVGIG come from the germline V gene (reference sequence). The CDR3 runs to 14 residues. The V end lost 5 bases, the J end lost 7 bases, and 21 bases lay between the germline ends. This CDR3 reads CAWQRLQGKGEQYF. The CDR3 DNA is TGTGCCTGGCAAAGACTACAGGGAAAAGGAGAGCAGTACTTC.

The chain links TRBV7-8 to TRBJ2-5; tentative D call: TRBD2 (5 bases). The J call may be in error: the DNA end matches TRBJ2-7 better. The CDR3 is 12 residues long. Germline CDR1 is SGHVS and CDR2 is FQNEAQ. DNA of the CDR3: TGTGCCAGCAGTTCCAGCGGCTACGAGCAGTACTTC. Its translation: CASSSSGYEQYF.

This clone was found a few times. This CDR3 is CASSRARENTEAFF. Here the CDR3 DNA reads TGTGCCAGCAGCCGGGCCCGGGAGAACACTGAAGCTTTCTTT. The rearrangement uses TRBV14 and TRBJ1-1; unclear D gene. CDR3 size: 14 residues. Germline-derived CDR1 and CDR2 are SGHDN and FVKESK. V was shortened by 4 bases and J by 1 base, with 10 bases between the two germline ends.

The V gene is TRBV7-8, the J gene TRBJ2-6, with no clear D. The length of the CDR3 is 14 residues. Germline V CDR1 and CDR2: SGHVS, FQNEAQ. Trimming cost V 2 bases and J 0 bases, with 2 bases left between them. The CDR3 DNA sequence: TGTGCCAGCAGCTTAAGCTCTGGGGCCAACGTCCTGACTTTC. This sequence encodes CASSLSSGANVLTF.

This clone has only one observation. The chain employs TRBV7-2 and TRBJ2-5; D possibly corresponds to TRBD2 (7 bases). This CDR3 contains 15 residues. Germline V gene sequence: CDR1 SGHTA, CDR2 FQGNSA. V gave up 4 bases and J gave up 4 bases, with 16 bases separating them. CDR3 sequence reads: CASSWGASGGETQYF. The CDR3 region has the DNA TGTGCCAGCAGCTGGGGGGCTAGCGGAGGAGAGACCCAGTACTTC.

The chain uses TRBV18 and TRBJ2-7; D is undetermined. The CDR3 totals 14 residues. Germline V gene data show CDR1 as KGHSH and CDR2 as LQKENI. Between the trimmed V and J ends, which lost 2 bases and 0 bases, there was a span of 8 bases. The CDR3 DNA is TGTGCCAGCTCACCAGGCCGAAGCTCCTACGAGCAGTACTTC. This codes for CASSPGRSSYEQYF.

The CDR3: CASSRDTTDTQYF. The CDR3 DNA reads TGTGCCAGCAGCCGGGACACTACAGATACGCAGTATTTT. The rearrangement uses TRBV5-6 and TRBJ2-3; TRBD1 might be the D (6 bases). The CDR3 extends over 13 amino acids. CDR1 is SGHDT, CDR2 YYEEEE, per germline. V was clipped by 4 bases and J by 3 bases, with 9 bases between them. Full variable domain (rest looked up from reference TRBV5-6 and TRBJ2-3): DAGVTQSPTHLIKTRGQQVTLRCSPKSGHDTVSWYQQALGQGPQFIFQYYEEEERQRGNFPDRFSGHQFPNYSSELNVNALLLGDSALYLCASSRDTTDTQYFGPGTRLTVL.

The J gene is TRBJ1-3, the V gene TRBV4-1; no clear D. The V gene's germline CDR1 is MGHRA and CDR2 YSYEKL. Trimming took 0 bases from V and 0 from J, leaving 9 bases between them. The CDR3 runs to 16 residues. The CDR3: CASSQEFFRSGNTIYF. In nucleotides, the CDR3 is TGCGCCAGCAGCCAAGAGTTCTTTCGCTCTGGAAACACCATATATTTT.

The chain has TRBV5-6 and TRBJ2-5, with D tentatively TRBD1 or TRBD2 (5 bases each). The CDR3 consists of 15 residues. Trimming shortened V by 4 bases and J by 5 bases, and 18 bases separated the two germline ends. CDR1 is SGHDT, CDR2 YYEEEE, per germline. In nucleotides, the CDR3 is TGTGCCAGCAGCCCTCGGCGAGGGACGGGGGAGACCCAGTACTTC. Its protein is CASSPRRGTGETQYF.

The chain couples TRBV6-5 to TRBJ2-1; TRBD1 agrees at 10 bases. Trimming cost V 6 bases and J 2 bases; bases outside gene matches: 4. Germline CDR1 is MNHEY and CDR2 is SVGAGI. The CDR3 runs to 15 residues. Here the CDR3 reads CASRPTGGTYNEQFF. For the CDR3, the DNA is TGTGCCAGCAGGCCGACAGGGGGCACCTACAATGAGCAGTTCTTC.

The V gene is TRBV2, the J gene TRBJ1-1; 8 bases align to TRBD1. This CDR3 comprises 15 residues. Germline trimming cut 3 bases from V and 0 bases from J; bases unmatched to any gene: 3. Germline V lookup: CDR1 SNHLY, CDR2 FYNNEI. This chain's CDR3 is CASSEATGVNTEAFF. CDR3 bases: TGTGCCAGCAGTGAGGCGACAGGGGTGAACACTGAAGCTTTCTTT.

This chain links TRBV18 with TRBJ1-1; D is uncertain. The CDR3 has 11 amino acids. In germline, CDR1 is KGHSH, CDR2 LQKENI. V shed 3 bases and J shed 7 bases, with 6 bases lying between them. CDR3 amino acids: CASSPGNEAFF. In DNA form, the CDR3 reads TGTGCCAGCTCACCGGGGAATGAAGCTTTCTTT.

In its sample, this clone was seen a few times. The sample has other DNA sequences that encode this CDR3 too. This rearrangement joins TRBV10-1 to TRBJ1-2, with no clear D. V was cut by 3 bases and J by 4 bases, with 3 bases left in between. CDR1 WNHNN and CDR2 SYGVQD come from the germline V gene (reference sequence). The CDR3 runs to 11 residues. This CDR3 reads CASSDGYGYTF. In nucleotides, the CDR3 is TGCGCCAGCAGTGACGGCTATGGCTACACCTTC.